This TCR beta chain was identified in a study of blood T cell repertoires in COVID-19. Whole-study context: Samples of COVID-19 (acute and convalescent) were obtained from the United States, Italy and Spain.

Germline V lookup: CDR1 SGHAT, CDR2 FQDESV (reference sequence). The V and J ends lost 5 bases and 1 base, in that order; junction bases with no gene match: 5. The CDR3 sequence is 15 residues long. TCRdb's table, derived via immunoSEQ multiplex PCR, lists solely in-frame clones and lacks some. The table shows 110,000 or so clones, with over 70% occurring only once. This receptor was identified in a man aged 50 to 59 with acute or convalescent COVID-19. This rearrangement joins TRBV11-1 to TRBJ1-1, with TRBD1 matching over 9 bases. Input material: peripheral blood. This CDR3 is CASSPGDRENTEAFF. CDR3 DNA: TGTGCCAGCAGCCCCGGGGACAGGGAGAACACTGAAGCTTTCTTT.